This TCR beta chain was sequenced in a study of molecular identifiers for immune sequencing clone quantification. Study outcomes and limitations: For effector cells, clones above 20 RNA copies held over 98% of molecules; for naive cells, under 1%.

The germline CDR1 and CDR2 sequences are SGHVS and FQNEAQ. This CDR3 is 12 amino acids long. One entry per CDR3 protein, called by TCRdb with MiXCR from the PCR reads. Of some 100,000 distinct CDR3 sequences listed, 35% to 40% are singletons. Regarding this clonotype: Its antigen is not known. This may arise from a read error, as a much more abundant clone is one base away.

This sequence was found in a human donor in good health. Some libraries in this study had Jurkat cell RNA spiked in. The genes are TRBV7-8 and TRBJ2-3, with D maybe TRBD1 (5 bases). TRBJ1-5 matches the DNA end more closely, so the J call is doubtful. Sequencing was performed on naive CD8+ T cells from blood, with Jurkat cell RNA spiked in. Subset denoted: FACS-sorted CD8+CD4-CCR7+CD45RA+ naive T cells. CDR3 protein: CASSLGGDTQHF. CDR3 DNA: TGTGCCAGCAGCTTAGGGGGCGATACGCAGCATTTT.